This T cell receptor (beta chain) came from a study of response to subunit inactivated influenza vaccine. Study-wide findings and caveats: Authors suggested seasonal influenza vaccinations each recruit few new T cells.

In the case of this clonotype: Its antigen is not known.

TCRdb recomputed calls from the RT-PCR reads with MiXCR, one row per CDR3 protein. The table records roughly 700,000 distinct CDR3 sequences, about 14% of them present only once. This CDR3 region has 14 residues. Trimming removed 2 bases at V and 3 bases at J, with 10 bases between. The V gene's germline CDR1 is SNHLY and CDR2 FYNNEI. The rearrangement joins TRBV2 to TRBJ1-2; D remains ambiguous. This sequence was found in a man in his fifties who received an inactivated influenza vaccine. The sequences come from PBMCs from blood, collected approximately 15 days before vaccination. The CDR3 DNA reads as TGTGCCAGCAGTGAACAGACGGTGGACTATGGCTACACCTTC. Translated, it gives CASSEQTVDYGYTF. The full variable domain, its missing parts supplied by reference TRBV2 and TRBJ1-2, is EPEVTQTPSHQVTQMGQEVILRCVPISNHLYFYWYRQILGQKVEFLVSFYNNEISEKSEIFDDQFSVERPDGSNFTLKIRSTKLEDSAMYFCASSEQTVDYGYTFGSGTRLTVV.